These 23 T cell receptor beta chains originate from one sample sequenced in a study of shared clonotypes between healthy human individuals. Selected positively for CCR7 and CD45RO-negative, naive CD8 cells excluded terminally differentiated effector memory CD45RA+ cells. The data were produced by immunoSEQ multiplex PCR, yet TCRdb's version contains in-frame clones alone and is incomplete. Of millions of clones listed, about 93% are singletons. The sample consisted of naive CD8+ T cells from PBMCs. The receptors were sampled from a man aged 18 to 30 in good health. Some clones in this sample may be carry-over from other donors' samples.

This rearrangement joins TRBV27 to TRBJ2-7; TRBD2 might be the D (5 bases). Germline-derived CDR1 and CDR2 are MNHEY and SMNVEV (reference sequence). The CDR3 totals 16 residues. Trimming left V 0 bases short and J 1 base short, with 13 bases between. CDR3 sequence reads: CASSLSPGSASYEQYF. The CDR3 nucleotides are TGTGCCAGCAGTTTATCCCCGGGGTCGGCTTCCTACGAGCAGTACTTC.

The rearrangement joins TRBV7-9 to TRBJ2-7; D gene uncertain. The germline gives CDR1 SEHNR, CDR2 FQNEAQ (reference sequence). The CDR3 runs 13 residues. V was trimmed by 2 bases and J by 6 bases, leaving 11 bases between them. As DNA, the CDR3 is TGTGCCAGCAGCTTAAGTCTGGGTTCCGAGCAGTACTTC. Protein: CASSLSLGSEQYF. The full variable domain, completed using reference TRBV7-9 and TRBJ2-7, is DTGVSQNPRHKITKRGQNVTFRCDPISEHNRLYWYRQTLGQGPEFLTYFQNEAQLEKSRLLSDRFSAERPKGSFSTLEIQRTEQGDSAMYLCASSLSLGSEQYFGPGTRLTVT.

This chain links TRBV11-2 with TRBJ1-1, with no clear D. The V gene lost 0 bases and the J gene lost 1 base, with 9 bases spanning the gap. Germline V CDR1 and CDR2: SGHAT, FQNNGV. CDR3 size: 15 residues. The CDR3 loop is CASSLDVIGNTEAFF. The CDR3 coding sequence is TGTGCCAGCAGCTTAGATGTGATAGGGAACACTGAAGCTTTCTTT.

The V call is TRBV27, the J call TRBJ1-1; maybe TRBD1 (5 bases). Looked up from germline, CDR1 is MNHEY and CDR2 is SMNVEV (reference sequence). This CDR3 has 12 amino acids. V lost 3 bases to trimming and J lost 6 bases, with 8 bases between them. The DNA of the CDR3 is TGTGCCAGCAGTTTGGTGGGGGCTGAAGCTTTCTTT. As protein: CASSLVGAEAFF.

This rearrangement joins TRBV2 to TRBJ1-5, with D unclear. Germline assignment: CDR1 SNHLY and CDR2 FYNNEI. The CDR3 sequence is 14 residues long. V gave up 4 bases and J gave up 4 bases, with 11 bases separating them. CDR3 in DNA: TGTGCCAGCAGTGGTGGCCGGAAGAATCAGCCCCAGCATTTT. Translation: CASSGGRKNQPQHF.

The chain recombines TRBV28 with TRBJ1-1; D gene uncertain. This CDR3 is 15 amino acids long. The V gene lost 5 bases and the J gene lost 0 bases, with 13 bases spanning the gap. Germline CDR1 and CDR2: MDHEN and SYDVKM. Here the CDR3 DNA reads TGTGCCAGCAGTGGTTGGGGAGAGATGAACACTGAAGCTTTCTTT. Translated: CASSGWGEMNTEAFF.

The V and J genes are TRBV4-2 and TRBJ2-7; either TRBD1 or TRBD2 may supply D (5 bases each). Germline values: CDR1 LGHNA, CDR2 YNFKEQ. V gave up 4 bases and J gave up 12 bases, with 16 bases separating them. The CDR3 runs 12 residues. CDR3 protein: CASSPQRDPLYF. The CDR3 DNA sequence: TGTGCCAGCAGCCCACAACGGGACCCCCTGTACTTC.

About this clone: Other nucleotide sequences in the sample specify the same CDR3. The CDR3 spells CASSFDRNTEAFF. The CDR3 coding sequence is TGTGCCAGCAGCTTTGACAGGAACACTGAAGCTTTCTTT. The chain employs TRBV13 and TRBJ1-1; a possible D gene is TRBD1 (5 bases). This CDR3 region has 13 residues. CDR1 is PRHDT and CDR2 is FYEKMQ in the germline V gene (reference sequence). The V gene lost 3 bases and the J gene lost 1 base, with 6 bases spanning the gap.

The genes are TRBV5-4 and TRBJ2-7; 7 bases line up with TRBD1. Germline lookup yields CDR1 SGHNT and CDR2 YYREEE (reference sequence). V was pared by 1 base and J by 4 bases, with 5 bases of the junction left unmatched. The CDR3 is made up of 14 amino acids. The CDR3 bases are TGTGCCAGCAGCTTGACAGGGGTCGGGTACGAGCAGTACTTC. Its protein product is CASSLTGVGYEQYF.

The gene calls are TRBV15 and TRBJ1-2; no clear D. V lost 0 bases and J 3 bases, leaving 8 bases between the germline ends. The length of the CDR3 is 14 residues. The germline V gene has CDR1 LNHNV and CDR2 YYDKDF (reference sequence). This CDR3 reads CATSREIGDYGYTF. For the CDR3, the DNA is TGTGCCACCAGCAGAGAGATTGGCGACTATGGCTACACCTTC.

The count of this clone is one. V and J are TRBV6-6 and TRBJ2-7; the D is unclear. The V gene's germline CDR1 is MNHNY and CDR2 SVGAGI (reference sequence). The germline V and J ends were trimmed by 0 bases and 4 bases, with 13 bases remaining between them. The CDR3 has 15 amino acids. CDR3 sequence: CASSYSNPDEYEQYF. The CDR3 DNA follows: TGTGCCAGCAGTTACTCGAATCCGGACGAATACGAGCAGTACTTC.

The chain couples TRBV7-9 to TRBJ2-1, with 9 bases matching TRBD1. With V trimmed by 5 bases and J by 13 bases, 18 bases remained unmatched. Germline lookup yields CDR1 SEHNR and CDR2 FQNEAQ (reference sequence). The CDR3 contains 16 residues. CDR3 nucleotides: TGTGCCAGCAGCCCAGAACAGGGGGCGAAACGGGTCGCACAGTTCTTC. This sequence encodes CASSPEQGAKRVAQFF.

Of note for this clone: This specimen includes other DNA sequences encoding the same CDR3. This rearrangement joins TRBV11-2 to TRBJ2-3, with D unclear. CDR1 and CDR2 from the germline V gene are SGHAT and FQNNGV. CDR3 length equals 10 residues. V lost 11 bases and J lost 6, with 9 bases in between. This chain's CDR3 is CASSGDTQYF. The CDR3 region has the DNA TGTGCCTCCTCCGGGGATACGCAGTATTTT.

The CDR3: CASSASLRSADTQYF. DNA of the CDR3: TGTGCCAGCAGCGCCAGTTTGAGGTCAGCCGATACGCAGTATTTT. This chain connects TRBV2 to TRBJ2-3, with unresolved D. Trimming left V 6 bases short and J 6 bases short, with 19 bases between. CDR1 is SNHLY and CDR2 is FYNNEI in the germline V gene. The CDR3 sequence is 15 residues long.

The chain couples TRBV27 to TRBJ1-2; possibly TRBD1 for D (5 bases). The CDR3 consists of 14 residues. Trimming pared 2 bases from V and 4 bases from J, leaving 11 bases between. The germline gives CDR1 MNHEY, CDR2 SMNVEV (reference sequence). CDR3 DNA sequence: TGTGCCAGCAGTTTAAGGGACCCCCGCTATGGCTACACCTTC. Translated, it gives CASSLRDPRYGYTF.

On this clone: The same CDR3 arises from other DNA sequences in this sample as well. V usage is TRBV19 and J usage is TRBJ2-7, with D perhaps assigned TRBD1 or TRBD2 (5 bases each). Germline V gives CDR1 LNHDA, CDR2 SQIVND (reference sequence). V was clipped by 4 bases and J by 6 bases, with 7 bases between them. The CDR3 is made up of 11 amino acids. The CDR3 loop is CASSTGPEQYF. The CDR3 DNA reads TGTGCCAGTAGTACGGGACCCGAGCAGTACTTC.

V gene TRBV9 combines with J gene TRBJ2-3; 7 bases agree with TRBD2. The CDR3 contains 15 residues. Germline CDR1 and CDR2: SGDLS and YYNGEE. V shed 1 base, J shed 0 bases, and the junction held 2 bases outside the gene matches. CDR3 in amino acids: CASSVRLASTDTQYF. In DNA form, the CDR3 reads TGTGCCAGCAGCGTAAGACTAGCCAGCACAGATACGCAGTATTTT.

The CDR3: CASYRDTQYF. As DNA, the CDR3 is TGCGCCAGTTATAGAGATACGCAGTATTTT. The chain has TRBV5-1 and TRBJ2-3, with D hard to call. Germline V gene lookup returns CDR1 SGHRS and CDR2 YFSETQ. The CDR3 has 10 amino acids. Trimming stripped 8 bases from V and 5 bases from J, with 6 bases between.

This chain joins TRBV7-2 and TRBJ2-3; D remains ambiguous. Between the trimmed V and J ends, which lost 2 bases and 6 bases, there was a span of 12 bases. The CDR3 contains 14 residues. The germline CDR1 and CDR2 sequences are SGHTA and FQGNSA. The CDR3 spells CASSLTLRVDTQYF. DNA of the CDR3: TGTGCCAGCAGCTTAACTCTTCGGGTCGATACGCAGTATTTT.

As concerns this clone: Other DNA sequences in the same sample also yield this CDR3. The V and J genes are TRBV7-2 and TRBJ2-5; D might be TRBD1 or TRBD2, each matching 6 bases. Trimming pared 1 base from V and 2 bases from J, leaving 8 bases between. Germline V gene data show CDR1 as SGHTA and CDR2 as FQGNSA. The CDR3 contains 14 residues. The CDR3 region has the DNA TGTGCCAGCAGCTTAGTAGGGGGGCAAGAGACCCAGTACTTC. It specifies CASSLVGGQETQYF.

This clone was detected only a few times. This chain uses TRBV28 with TRBJ1-1; unclear D gene. Trimming removed 6 bases from V and 1 base from J, with 9 bases in between. Germline V gene sequence: CDR1 MDHEN, CDR2 SYDVKM. This CDR3 contains 13 residues. The CDR3 sequence: CASSPYGNTEAFF. The CDR3 coding sequence is TGTGCCAGCAGCCCATACGGGAACACTGAAGCTTTCTTT.

This rearrangement joins TRBV19 to TRBJ2-7; D gene uncertain. The CDR3 spans 13 residues. The ends were cut back, 5 bases at V and 4 bases at J, with 12 bases in the middle. The germline CDR1 and CDR2 sequences are LNHDA and SQIVND (reference sequence). This CDR3 reads CASSWADSYEQYF. CDR3 DNA: TGTGCCAGTAGTTGGGCAGACTCTTACGAGCAGTACTTC.

In this sample, this clone turned up once. The CDR3 bases are TGTGCCAGCAGCGTAGGGACACGGGTTCGGGAGCAGTTCTTC. Protein: CASSVGTRVREQFF. V and J are TRBV9 and TRBJ2-1; D is possibly TRBD1 (5 bases). Trimming pared 0 bases from V and 10 bases from J, leaving 14 bases between. CDR3 length: 14 residues. The germline V gene has CDR1 SGDLS and CDR2 YYNGEE.